This paragraph covers one TCR beta chain sequence. Its recognized antigen is unknown. No quality values exist for individual bases; no much larger clone is one base distant. The data were taken from a study of blood T cell repertoires in COVID-19 (dated by TCRdb to between 2020 and 2021). About the full investigation: Collaborator samples came from the United States, Italy and Spain and covered acute and convalescent phases of COVID-19. HLA class I and class II types, where available, came from metadata supplied by the sample provider rather than from assay-based typing. Deeply sampled blood TCRbeta repertoires from subjects exposed to, actively infected with, or recovered from COVID-19 were included in the dataset. The samples were drawn from two sources: the first 160 participants of the ongoing ImmuneRACE study, and 950 to 1,500 subjects contributed by 6 global collaborators. The sample metadata nearly always contained a de-identified subject ID, COVID-19 status, age in years and sex. The repertoires were released in a freely available public database meant as a resource for research on the immune response to SARS-CoV-2. The material from the prospective study consisted of cDNA or gDNA derived from T cells, B-cell-depleted T cells, or PBMCs. The research as a whole found: Clinical and demographic metadata were provided uncurated, with the amount varying by source and participant.

According to the germline V gene (reference sequence), CDR1 reads DFQATT and CDR2 reads SNEGSKA. The CDR3 goes from the cysteine to the phenylalanine over 14 residues. The retained sequence is limited to the CDR3, 42 bases, with the frame set at the first base. V is cut by 3 bases and J by 5 bases, and the space between the germline ends is 15 bases. TCRbeta CDR3 regions were amplified from genomic DNA by means of the immunoSEQ Assay, a bias-controlled multiplex PCR. On the authors' methods: Within the assay, amplification of reference gene primers was used to estimate how many nucleated cells each sample contained. To quantify the absolute abundance of each unique TCRbeta CDR3 rearrangement, sequence reads were collapsed and filtered. For each sample, productive Simpson clonality was calculated by taking the square root of Simpson's diversity index across productive rearrangements. TCRdb retrieved this table from immuneACCESS and kept in-frame rearrangements only. Not all clones are present; in checked studies, unresolved V genes account for under half, and no reason is known for the remainder. The D gene and trimming were derived from the DNA, and the V and J assignments and clone size from that table. The sample has over 250,000 clones on record, about 88% of them singletons. The ten largest clones capture around 3% of the sample.

In the prospective study, participants were roughly 18 to 100 years old, resided in about two dozen geographic areas of the United States, and were enrolled through a virtual design. In the prospective study, participants were assigned to cohorts based on the clinical history participants reported in a screening survey and a study questionnaire. For ImmuneRACE Cohort 3, a participant was defined as recovered based on two consecutive negative NP/OP PCR tests, clearance by a healthcare professional, or resolution of symptoms. Each participant in the prospective study had whole blood, serum and a nasopharyngeal or oropharyngeal swab collected by mobile phlebotomists. Participants in the prospective study had the option to provide additional blood draws and questionnaires over a 2-month period. Before DNA extraction, blood samples from the prospective study were shipped at room temperature or frozen.

The material sequenced was PBMCs or T cells enriched from blood (not recorded which). Rearrangement joined TRBV20-1 to TRBJ2-3, with the D gene not confidently named. This receptor was obtained from a woman aged 45-60 years who had recovered from COVID-19. The DNA sequence is given as TGCAGTGCTAGTCGGCTAGAGTCTTTAGATACGCAGTATTTT. This encodes CSASRLESLDTQYF.